This TCR beta chain was identified during a study of T cells in Graves' hyperthyroidism and ophthalmopathy. Study results and limitations: Among thyroid clonotypes expanded above 0.001, most also appeared in blood. The model anticipated ophthalmopathy a median 6.5 months pre-onset.

Details on this clonotype: Antigen specificity is unknown.

CDR1 LNHNV and CDR2 YYDKDF come from the germline V gene (reference sequence). The CDR3 contains 12 residues. Trimming took 3 bases from V and 4 from J, leaving 3 bases between them. Amplification targeted TCR beta CDR3 regions from RNA transcripts. RT-PCR in the first round (using the HTBI primer set) targeted the TCR CDR3. TCRdb reanalysed the multiplex PCR reads using MiXCR and keeps one entry per CDR3 protein. The table includes roughly 350,000 distinct CDR3 sequences, roughly an eighth detected once. The chain has TRBV15 and TRBJ1-4; no firm D call. The TCR was taken from a woman aged 35 to 49 with Graves' ophthalmopathy. Sequenced sample: blood. The CDR3 coding sequence is TGTGCCACCAGCAGGATTAATGAAAAACTGTTTTTT. It is translated as CATSRINEKLFF.